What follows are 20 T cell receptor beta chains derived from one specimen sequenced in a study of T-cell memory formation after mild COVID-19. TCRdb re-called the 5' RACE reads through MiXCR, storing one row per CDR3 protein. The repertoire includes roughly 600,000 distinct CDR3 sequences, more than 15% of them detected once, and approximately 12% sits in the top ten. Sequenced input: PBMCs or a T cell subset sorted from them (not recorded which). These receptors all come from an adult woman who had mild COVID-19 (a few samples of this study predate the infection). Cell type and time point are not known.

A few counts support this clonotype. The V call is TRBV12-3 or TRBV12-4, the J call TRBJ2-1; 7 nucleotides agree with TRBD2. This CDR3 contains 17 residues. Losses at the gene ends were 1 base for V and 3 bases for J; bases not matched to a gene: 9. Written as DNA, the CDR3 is TGTGCCAGCAGTTTAGAGGTCCTAGCGGACTTCTACAATGAGCAGTTCTTC. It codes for CASSLEVLADFYNEQFF.

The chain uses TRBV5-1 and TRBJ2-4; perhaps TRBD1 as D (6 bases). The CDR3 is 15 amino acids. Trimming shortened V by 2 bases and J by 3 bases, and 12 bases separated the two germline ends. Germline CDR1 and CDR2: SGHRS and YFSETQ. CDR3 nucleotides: TGCGCCAGCAGCTTAGTACAGGGAAGCAAAAACATTCAGTACTTC. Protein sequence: CASSLVQGSKNIQYF.

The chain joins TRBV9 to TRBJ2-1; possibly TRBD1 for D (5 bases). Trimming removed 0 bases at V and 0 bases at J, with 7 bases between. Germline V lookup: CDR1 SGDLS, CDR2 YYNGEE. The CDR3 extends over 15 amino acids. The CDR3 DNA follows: TGTGCCAGCAGCGTAGACCAGGGCTCCTACAATGAGCAGTTCTTC. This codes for CASSVDQGSYNEQFF.

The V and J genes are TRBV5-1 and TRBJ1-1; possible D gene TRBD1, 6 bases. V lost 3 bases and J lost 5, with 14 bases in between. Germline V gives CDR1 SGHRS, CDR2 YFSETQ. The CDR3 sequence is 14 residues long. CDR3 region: CASSSQGIGTEAFF. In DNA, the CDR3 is TGCGCCAGCAGCTCACAGGGAATTGGGACTGAAGCTTTCTTT.

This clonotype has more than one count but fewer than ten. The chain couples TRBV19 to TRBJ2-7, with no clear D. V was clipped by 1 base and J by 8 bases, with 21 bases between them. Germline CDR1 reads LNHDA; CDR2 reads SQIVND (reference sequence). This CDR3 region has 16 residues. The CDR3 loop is CASSIGRGSVVSKQYF. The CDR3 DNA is TGTGCCAGTAGTATAGGCCGCGGCAGTGTGGTCTCCAAGCAGTACTTC.

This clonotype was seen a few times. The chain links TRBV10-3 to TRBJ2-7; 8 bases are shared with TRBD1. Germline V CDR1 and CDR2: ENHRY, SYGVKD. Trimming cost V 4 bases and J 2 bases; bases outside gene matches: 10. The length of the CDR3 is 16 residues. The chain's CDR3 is CAISAPRKTGAYEQYF. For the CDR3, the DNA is TGTGCCATCAGTGCTCCGCGTAAGACAGGGGCCTACGAGCAGTACTTC.

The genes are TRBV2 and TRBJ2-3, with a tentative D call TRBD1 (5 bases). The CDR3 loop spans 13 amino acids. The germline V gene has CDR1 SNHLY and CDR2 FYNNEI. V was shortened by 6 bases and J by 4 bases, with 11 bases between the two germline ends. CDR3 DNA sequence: TGTGCCAGCAGCCCCTCCAGGGCAGATACGCAGTATTTT. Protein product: CASSPSRADTQYF.

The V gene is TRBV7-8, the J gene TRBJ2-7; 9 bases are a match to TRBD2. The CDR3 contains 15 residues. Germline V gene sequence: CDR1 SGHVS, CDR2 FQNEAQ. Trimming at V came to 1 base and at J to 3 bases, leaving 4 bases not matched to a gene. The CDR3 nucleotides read TGTGCCAGCAGCTTAGAATGGACTAGCGTCTACGAGCAGTACTTC. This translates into CASSLEWTSVYEQYF.

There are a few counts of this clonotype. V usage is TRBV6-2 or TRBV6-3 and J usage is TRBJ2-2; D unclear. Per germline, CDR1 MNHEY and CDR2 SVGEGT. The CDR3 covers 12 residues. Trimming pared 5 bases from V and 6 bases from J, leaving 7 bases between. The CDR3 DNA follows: TGTGCCAGCAGTGTATTACCCGGGGAGCTGTTTTTT. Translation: CASSVLPGELFF.

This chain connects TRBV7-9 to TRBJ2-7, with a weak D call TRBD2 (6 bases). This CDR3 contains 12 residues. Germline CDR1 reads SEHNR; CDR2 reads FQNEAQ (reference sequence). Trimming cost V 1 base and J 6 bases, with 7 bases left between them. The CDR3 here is CASSLGRGEQYF. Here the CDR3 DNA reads TGTGCCAGCAGCTTAGGGAGGGGCGAGCAGTACTTC.

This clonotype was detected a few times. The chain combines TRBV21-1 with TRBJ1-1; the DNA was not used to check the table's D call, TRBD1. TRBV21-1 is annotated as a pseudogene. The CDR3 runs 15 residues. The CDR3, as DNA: TGTGCCAGCAGCAAAGTAAGGGGGGAGGACACTGAAGCTTTCTTT. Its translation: CASSKVRGEDTEAFF.

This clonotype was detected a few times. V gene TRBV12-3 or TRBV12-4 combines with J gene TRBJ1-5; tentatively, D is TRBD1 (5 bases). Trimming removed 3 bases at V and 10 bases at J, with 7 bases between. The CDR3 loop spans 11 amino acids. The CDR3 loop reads CASSLGGPQHF. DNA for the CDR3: TGTGCCAGCAGTTTGGGGGGTCCCCAGCATTTT.

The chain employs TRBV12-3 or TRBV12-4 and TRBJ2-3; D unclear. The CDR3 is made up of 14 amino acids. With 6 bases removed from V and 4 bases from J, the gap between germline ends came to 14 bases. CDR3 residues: CASSFLAVADTQYF. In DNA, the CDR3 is TGTGCCAGCAGCTTCTTAGCTGTAGCAGATACGCAGTATTTT.

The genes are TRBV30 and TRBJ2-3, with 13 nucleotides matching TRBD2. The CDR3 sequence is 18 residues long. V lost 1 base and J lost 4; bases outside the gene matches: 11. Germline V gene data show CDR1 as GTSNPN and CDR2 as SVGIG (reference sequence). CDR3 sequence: CAWSATRTSGRGADTQYF. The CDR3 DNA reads TGTGCCTGGAGTGCCACCCGGACTAGCGGGAGAGGAGCAGATACGCAGTATTTT.

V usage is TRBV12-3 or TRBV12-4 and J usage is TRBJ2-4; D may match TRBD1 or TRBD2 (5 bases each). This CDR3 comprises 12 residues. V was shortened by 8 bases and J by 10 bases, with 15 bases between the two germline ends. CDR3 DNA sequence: TGTGCCAGCGGTGGGGACCCCAGGATTCAGTACTTC. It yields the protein CASGGDPRIQYF.

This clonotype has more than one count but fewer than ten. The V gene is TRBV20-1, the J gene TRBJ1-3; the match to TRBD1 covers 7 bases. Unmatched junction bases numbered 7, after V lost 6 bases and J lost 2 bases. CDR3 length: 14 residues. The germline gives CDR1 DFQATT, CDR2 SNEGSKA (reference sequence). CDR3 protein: CSAPADRAGNTIYF. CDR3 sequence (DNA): TGCAGTGCACCCGCCGACAGGGCTGGAAACACCATATATTTT.

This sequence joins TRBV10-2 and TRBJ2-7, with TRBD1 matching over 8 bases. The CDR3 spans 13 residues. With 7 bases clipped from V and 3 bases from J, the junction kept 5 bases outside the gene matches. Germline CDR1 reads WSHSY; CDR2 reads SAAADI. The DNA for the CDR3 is TGCGCCAGCATGGAACAGGGGGTCTACGAGCAGTACTTC. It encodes CASMEQGVYEQYF.

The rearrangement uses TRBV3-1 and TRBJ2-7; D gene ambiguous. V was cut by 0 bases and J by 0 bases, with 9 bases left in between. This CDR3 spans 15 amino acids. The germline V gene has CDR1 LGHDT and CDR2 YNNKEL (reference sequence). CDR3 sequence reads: CASSQDTWSSYEQYF. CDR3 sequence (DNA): TGTGCCAGCAGCCAAGATACATGGAGCTCCTACGAGCAGTACTTC.

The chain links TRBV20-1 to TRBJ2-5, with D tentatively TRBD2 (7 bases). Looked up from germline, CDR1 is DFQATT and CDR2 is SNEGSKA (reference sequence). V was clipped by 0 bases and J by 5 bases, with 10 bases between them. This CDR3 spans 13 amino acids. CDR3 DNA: TGCAGTGCTAGAGATGGCGGGGGCGAGACCCAGTACTTC. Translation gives CSARDGGGETQYF.

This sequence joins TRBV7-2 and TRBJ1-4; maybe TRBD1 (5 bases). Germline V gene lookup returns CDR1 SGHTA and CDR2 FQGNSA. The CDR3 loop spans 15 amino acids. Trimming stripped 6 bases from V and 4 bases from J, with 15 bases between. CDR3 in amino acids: CASRALGTDNEKLFF. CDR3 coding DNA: TGTGCCAGCAGGGCGCTCGGGACGGATAATGAAAAACTGTTTTTT.